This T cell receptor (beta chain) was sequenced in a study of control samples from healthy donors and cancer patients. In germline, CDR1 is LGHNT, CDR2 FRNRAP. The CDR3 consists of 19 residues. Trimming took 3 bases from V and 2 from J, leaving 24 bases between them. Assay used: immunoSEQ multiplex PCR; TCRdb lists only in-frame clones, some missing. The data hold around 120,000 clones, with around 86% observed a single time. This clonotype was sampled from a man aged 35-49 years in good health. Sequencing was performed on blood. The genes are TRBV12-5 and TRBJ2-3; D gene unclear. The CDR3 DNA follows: TGTGCTAGTGGTTTAAATCCGGACGGAACCGTACCCCACACAGATACGCAGTATTTT. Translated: CASGLNPDGTVPHTDTQYF.